These 8 T cell receptor beta chains came from one sample sequenced in a study of Graves' ophthalmopathy and Graves' hyperthyroidism (dated by TCRdb to 2017 to 2018). The listed sequencing device is Illumina HiSeq 2000. For repertoire sequencing, the TCR beta CDR3 regions were amplified from RNA transcripts. A first-round RT-PCR used HTBI primers with the Qiagen OneStep RT-PCR kit, followed by a second-round multiplex PCR, size selection and purification. Through fastp at Q25 and MiXCR, TCRdb rebuilt clones from the public reads, retaining in-frame beta chains. CDR3 protein duplicates are merged, each entry listing the most common genes and DNA. The sample data list about 200,000 distinct CDR3 sequences, and 29% of these were observed just once. The ten most abundant clones make up approximately 9.6% of the sample. Sequencing used peripheral blood. These receptors were taken from a man aged 50 to 60 with Graves' ophthalmopathy. Donor details come from another sample of the same person, matched by shared clones.

This clonotype showed up just a few times. This chain joins TRBV28 and TRBJ1-1, with D maybe TRBD1 (6 bases). The CDR3 extends over 15 amino acids. Deletions cut 4 bases from V and 3 bases from J, with 15 bases between. Germline V gene data show CDR1 as MDHEN and CDR2 as SYDVKM. CDR3 sequence: CASSYSLSGDTEAFF. The CDR3 DNA sequence: TGTGCCAGCAGTTACTCGTTATCAGGGGACACTGAAGCTTTCTTT.

This clonotype was counted a few times. The rearrangement joins TRBV11-1 to TRBJ1-1; perhaps TRBD1 as D (5 bases). CDR3 length: 17 residues. The germline gives CDR1 SGHAT, CDR2 FQDESV (reference sequence). Trimming pared 0 bases from V and 2 bases from J, leaving 16 bases between. The DNA for the CDR3 is TGTGCCAGCAGCTTAGCGCTCCGAGGAGGGGATAACACTGAAGCTTTCTTT. It is translated as CASSLALRGGDNTEAFF.

In its sample, this clonotype was seen many times. The chain employs TRBV28 and TRBJ1-1; tentative D call: TRBD1 (6 bases). Trimming took off 4 bases at V and 13 bases at J, with 13 bases between the two ends. Germline assignment: CDR1 MDHEN and CDR2 SYDVKM. This CDR3 region has 11 residues. This CDR3 is CASSYREWVFF. The CDR3 DNA is TGTGCCAGCAGTTACAGGGAATGGGTTTTCTTT.

This clonotype was recorded many times. The chain employs TRBV28 and TRBJ2-5, with a tentative D call TRBD2 (5 bases). Germline CDR1 reads MDHEN; CDR2 reads SYDVKM. The CDR3 contains 15 residues. Trimming shortened V by 3 bases and J by 1 base, and 12 bases separated the two germline ends. The CDR3 is CASSFTTAVQETQYF. The CDR3, as DNA: TGTGCCAGCAGTTTCACCACAGCGGTCCAAGAGACCCAGTACTTC. Drawing the rest from reference TRBV28 and TRBJ2-5, the complete variable domain is DVKVTQSSRYLVKRTGEKVFLECVQDMDHENMFWYRQDPGLGLRLIYFSYDVKMKEKGDIPEGYSVSREKKERFSLILESASTNQTSMYLCASSFTTAVQETQYFGPGTRLLVL.

This clonotype was counted many times. V is TRBV28 and J is TRBJ2-7, with 10 nucleotides matching TRBD2. This CDR3 is 16 amino acids long. Germline CDR1 is MDHEN and CDR2 is SYDVKM. Trimming took 5 bases from V and 2 from J; bases not matched to a gene: 9. CDR3 nucleotide sequence: TGTGCCAGCAGTCCACGGACTAGCGGTCCGACCTACGAGCAGTACTTC. It yields the protein CASSPRTSGPTYEQYF.

The sample holds a few counts of this clonotype. CDR3 sequence: CASSAEQPFSNQPQHF. DNA of the CDR3: TGTGCCAGCAGTGCCGAACAGCCATTTAGCAATCAGCCCCAGCATTTT. The chain recombines TRBV6-1 with TRBJ1-5; the D is unclear. This CDR3 is built from 16 residues. Trimming cost V 4 bases and J 0 bases, with 13 bases left between them. Germline CDR1 MNHNS, CDR2 SASEGT.

This clonotype was seen at least ten times. The chain joins TRBV9 to TRBJ2-7; weak D call: TRBD2 (7 bases). The CDR3 consists of 15 residues. Looked up from germline, CDR1 is SGDLS and CDR2 is YYNGEE. Trimming stripped 3 bases from V and 2 bases from J, with 15 bases between. This chain's CDR3 is CASSAGGPGPYEQYF. CDR3 bases: TGTGCCAGCAGCGCGGGGGGCCCCGGACCCTACGAGCAGTACTTC.

This clonotype has a count of ten or more. This chain links TRBV30 with TRBJ2-5; tentative D call: TRBD1 (6 bases). Germline V gene sequence: CDR1 GTSNPN, CDR2 SVGIG (reference sequence). The CDR3 extends over 15 amino acids. V lost 1 base to trimming and J lost 3 bases, with 15 bases between them. The CDR3 DNA reads as TGTGCCTGGAGTGCCGGGACACTAAAGGAAGAGACCCAGTACTTC. It encodes CAWSAGTLKEETQYF. Full variable domain (remainder filled in from reference TRBV30 and TRBJ2-5): SQTIHQWPATLVQPVGSPLSLECTVEGTSNPNLYWYRQAAGRGLQLLFYSVGIGQISSEVPQNLSASRPQDRQFILSSKKLLLSDSGFYLCAWSAGTLKEETQYFGPGTRLLVL.